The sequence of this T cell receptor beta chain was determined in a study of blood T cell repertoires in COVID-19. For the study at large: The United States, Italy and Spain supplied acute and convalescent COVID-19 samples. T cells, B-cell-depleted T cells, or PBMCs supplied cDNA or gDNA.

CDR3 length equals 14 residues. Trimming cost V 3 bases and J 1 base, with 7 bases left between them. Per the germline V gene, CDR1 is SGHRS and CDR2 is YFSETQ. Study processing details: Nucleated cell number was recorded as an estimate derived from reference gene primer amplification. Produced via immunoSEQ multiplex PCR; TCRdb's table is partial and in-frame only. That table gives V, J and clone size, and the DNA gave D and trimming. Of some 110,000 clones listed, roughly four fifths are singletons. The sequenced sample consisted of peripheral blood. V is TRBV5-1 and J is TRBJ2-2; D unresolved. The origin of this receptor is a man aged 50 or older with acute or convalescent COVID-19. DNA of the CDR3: TGCGCCAGCAGCTCCACAGAGAACACCGGGGAGCTGTTTTTT. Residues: CASSSTENTGELFF.